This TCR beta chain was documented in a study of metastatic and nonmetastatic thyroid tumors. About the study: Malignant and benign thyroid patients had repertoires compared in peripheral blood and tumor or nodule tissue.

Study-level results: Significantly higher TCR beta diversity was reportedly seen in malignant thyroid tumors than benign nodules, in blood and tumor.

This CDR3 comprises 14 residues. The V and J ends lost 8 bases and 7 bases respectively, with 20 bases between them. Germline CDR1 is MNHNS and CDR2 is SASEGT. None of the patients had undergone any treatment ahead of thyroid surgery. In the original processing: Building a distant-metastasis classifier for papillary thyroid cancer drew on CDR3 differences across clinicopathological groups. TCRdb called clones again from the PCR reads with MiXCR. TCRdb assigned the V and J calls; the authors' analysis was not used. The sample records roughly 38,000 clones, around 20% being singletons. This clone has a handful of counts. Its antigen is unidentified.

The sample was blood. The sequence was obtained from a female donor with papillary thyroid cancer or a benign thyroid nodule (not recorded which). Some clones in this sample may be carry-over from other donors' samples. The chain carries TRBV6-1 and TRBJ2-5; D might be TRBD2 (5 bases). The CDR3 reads CASCWGLAKMTQYF. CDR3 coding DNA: TGTGCCAGCTGCTGGGGTCTAGCCAAGATGACCCAGTACTTC.